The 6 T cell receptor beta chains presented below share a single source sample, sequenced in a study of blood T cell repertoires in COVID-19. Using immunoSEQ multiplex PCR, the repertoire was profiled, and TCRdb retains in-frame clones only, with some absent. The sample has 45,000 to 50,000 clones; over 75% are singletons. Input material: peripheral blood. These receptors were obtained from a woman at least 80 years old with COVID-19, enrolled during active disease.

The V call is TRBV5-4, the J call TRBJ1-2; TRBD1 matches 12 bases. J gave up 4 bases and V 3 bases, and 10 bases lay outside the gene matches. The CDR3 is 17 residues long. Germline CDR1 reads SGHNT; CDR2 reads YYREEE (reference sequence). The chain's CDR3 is CASSSGTGGSRRYGYTF. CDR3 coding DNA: TGTGCCAGCAGCTCCGGGACAGGGGGCTCTCGGCGCTATGGCTACACCTTC.

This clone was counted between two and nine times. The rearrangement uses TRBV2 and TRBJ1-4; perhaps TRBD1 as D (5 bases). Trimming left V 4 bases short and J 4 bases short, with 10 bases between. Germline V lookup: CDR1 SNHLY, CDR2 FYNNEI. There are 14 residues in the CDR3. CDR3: CASSAETVNEKLFF. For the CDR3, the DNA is TGTGCCAGCAGTGCTGAGACAGTTAATGAAAAACTGTTTTTT. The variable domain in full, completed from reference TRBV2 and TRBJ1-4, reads EPEVTQTPSHQVTQMGQEVILRCVPISNHLYFYWYRQILGQKVEFLVSFYNNEISEKSEIFDDQFSVERPDGSNFTLKIRSTKLEDSAMYFCASSAETVNEKLFFGSGTQLSVL.

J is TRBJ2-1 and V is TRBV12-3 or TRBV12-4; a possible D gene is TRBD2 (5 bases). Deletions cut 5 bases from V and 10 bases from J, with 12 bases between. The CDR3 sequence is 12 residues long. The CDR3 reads CASSLSSGEQFF. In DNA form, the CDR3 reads TGTGCCAGCAGTCTTTCAAGCGGAGAGCAGTTCTTC.

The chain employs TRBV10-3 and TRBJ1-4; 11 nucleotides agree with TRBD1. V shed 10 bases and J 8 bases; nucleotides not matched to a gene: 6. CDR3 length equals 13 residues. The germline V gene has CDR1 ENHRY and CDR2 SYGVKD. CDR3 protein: CATQDRGREKLFF. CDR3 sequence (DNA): TGTGCCACACAGGACAGGGGGCGGGAAAAACTGTTTTTT.

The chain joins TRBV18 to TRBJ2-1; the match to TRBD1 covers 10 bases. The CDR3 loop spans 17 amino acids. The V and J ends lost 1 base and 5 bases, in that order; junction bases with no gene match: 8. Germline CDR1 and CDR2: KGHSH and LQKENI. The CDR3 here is CASSPLQPGTGDNEQFF. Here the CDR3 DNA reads TGTGCCAGCTCACCACTACAGCCCGGGACAGGGGACAATGAGCAGTTCTTC. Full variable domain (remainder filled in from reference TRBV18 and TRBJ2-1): NAGVMQNPRHLVRRRGQEARLRCSPMKGHSHVYWYRQLPEEGLKFMVYLQKENIIDESGMPKERFSAEFPKEGPSILRIQQVVRGDSAAYFCASSPLQPGTGDNEQFFGPGTRLTVL.

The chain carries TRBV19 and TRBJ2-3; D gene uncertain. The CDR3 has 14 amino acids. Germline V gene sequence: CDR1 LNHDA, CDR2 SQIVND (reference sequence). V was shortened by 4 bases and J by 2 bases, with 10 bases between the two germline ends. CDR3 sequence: CASSSRRSTDTQYF. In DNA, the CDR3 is TGTGCCAGTAGTAGTCGGCGGTCCACAGATACGCAGTATTTT.